The sequence of this TCR beta chain was determined in a study of CD4+ T cells in melanoma. Assay: immunoSEQ multiplex PCR; the TCRdb copy retains only in-frame clones and omits some. Of fewer than 150,000 clones listed, about 93% are singletons. The origin of this receptor is a human donor with melanoma.

For the CDR3, the DNA is TGTGCCAGCAGCCAAGAGGACAGGGGGCCCTATGGCTACACCTTC. Its protein is CASSQEDRGPYGYTF. V and J are TRBV14 and TRBJ1-2, with 11 nucleotides matching TRBD1. Germline V gene data show CDR1 as SGHDN and CDR2 as FVKESK. CDR3 length equals 15 residues. J gave up 4 bases and V 0 bases, and 1 base lay outside the gene matches.